The 18 T cell receptor beta chains in this list originate from one sample, sequenced in a study of graft-versus-host responses after intestinal transplantation. Profiled with immunoSEQ multiplex PCR; TCRdb holds only in-frame clones, not every one. The table has around 45,000 clones, approximately 94% seen once; the top ten hold approximately 1.4%. The starting material was PBMCs, obtained more than 310 days after intestinal transplant. Receptors originate from a human patient who received an intestinal transplant, so some T cells may come from the graft donor.

The chain joins TRBV19 to TRBJ2-3; weak D call: TRBD2 (5 bases). Germline V CDR1 and CDR2: LNHDA, SQIVND (reference sequence). Trimming took 4 bases from V and 2 from J, leaving 19 bases between them. This CDR3 is built from 17 residues. The CDR3: CASSKGRRASYTDTQYF. As DNA, the CDR3 is TGTGCCAGTAGTAAGGGCCGGCGGGCCAGCTACACAGATACGCAGTATTTT.

Here the CDR3 reads CASTWGAAQPQHF. The DNA for the CDR3 is TGTGCCAGCACCTGGGGGGCCGCTCAGCCCCAGCATTTT. J is TRBJ1-5 and V is TRBV28; D possibly corresponds to TRBD1 (6 bases). Between the trimmed V and J ends, which lost 7 bases and 6 bases, there was a span of 13 bases. Germline-derived CDR1 and CDR2 are MDHEN and SYDVKM. The CDR3 consists of 13 residues.

This clone has a single count. J is TRBJ1-6 and V is TRBV7-9; the D gene is possibly TRBD1 (5 bases). The germline V and J ends were trimmed by 2 bases and 10 bases, with 12 bases remaining between them. There are 14 residues in the CDR3. Germline values: CDR1 SEHNR, CDR2 FQNEAQ (reference sequence). This CDR3 is CASSLSGRDSPLHF. CDR3 nucleotides: TGTGCCAGCAGCTTATCCGGGCGGGACTCACCCCTCCACTTT.

This clone was observed a few times. This chain uses TRBV7-9 with TRBJ1-1, with TRBD1 matching 9 bases. The ends lost 5 bases at V and 4 bases at J; junction bases unmatched: 5. Germline assignment: CDR1 SEHNR and CDR2 FQNEAQ (reference sequence). The CDR3 is made up of 14 amino acids. The CDR3 spells CASSADRGVTEAFF. Here the CDR3 DNA reads TGTGCCAGCAGCGCCGACAGGGGGGTCACTGAAGCTTTCTTT.

This clone was picked up a small number of times. The gene calls are TRBV5-1 and TRBJ2-3; 7 nucleotides line up with TRBD1. Germline V gene data show CDR1 as SGHRS and CDR2 as YFSETQ. The CDR3 has 15 residues. The V segment lost 3 bases and the J segment 0 bases; nucleotides outside the gene matches: 4. The CDR3 spells CASSSTGLSTDTQYF. The CDR3 DNA is TGCGCCAGCAGCTCGACAGGGCTTAGCACAGATACGCAGTATTTT.

This chain connects TRBV10-3 to TRBJ1-1, with 8 bases that match TRBD1. Per germline, CDR1 ENHRY and CDR2 SYGVKD. The CDR3 covers 13 residues. J lost 4 bases, V lost 10 bases, and 8 bases had no gene match. CDR3 sequence reads: CATTDRGFTEAFF. Here the CDR3 DNA reads TGTGCCACCACAGACAGGGGATTCACTGAAGCTTTCTTT.

V is TRBV5-1 and J is TRBJ2-1; TRBD1 aligns across 8 bases. V dropped 2 bases and J dropped 7; count of bases not matched to a gene: 14. This CDR3 is 17 amino acids long. CDR1 is SGHRS, CDR2 YFSETQ, per germline. The CDR3 loop is CASSFPDRRGPRNEQFF. In DNA form, the CDR3 reads TGCGCCAGCAGCTTCCCCGACCGCAGGGGGCCAAGGAATGAGCAGTTCTTC.

This chain connects TRBV15 to TRBJ2-7; 8 bases match TRBD2. Germline V lookup: CDR1 LNHNV, CDR2 YYDKDF (reference sequence). The CDR3 spans 15 residues. After removal of 1 base from V and 0 bases from J, the junction contained 2 bases not matched to a gene. The CDR3 protein is CATSRGSGSSYEQYF. The CDR3 coding sequence is TGTGCCACCAGCAGAGGAAGCGGGAGCTCCTACGAGCAGTACTTC.

V gene TRBV10-2 combines with J gene TRBJ2-7, with D hard to call. V gave up 0 bases and J gave up 1 base, with 4 bases separating them. Germline assignment: CDR1 WSHSY and CDR2 SAAADI. The CDR3 totals 13 residues. For the CDR3, the DNA is TGCGCCAGCAGTGAGTCGTGGTCCTACGAGCAGTACTTC. Amino acids: CASSESWSYEQYF.

CDR3 nucleotides: TGTGCCAGCAGCGCCCCAGGGGGCCTCTACAATGAGCAGTTCTTC. Residues: CASSAPGGLYNEQFF. The V gene is TRBV9, the J gene TRBJ2-1; TRBD1 matches 8 bases. The V gene end was trimmed by 3 bases and the J gene end by 3 bases; junction bases not matched to a gene: 5. This CDR3 comprises 15 residues. Germline CDR1 is SGDLS and CDR2 is YYNGEE.

The chain is built from TRBV18 and TRBJ2-3; D remains unclear. Germline CDR1 reads KGHSH; CDR2 reads LQKENI. Trimming left V 8 bases short and J 1 base short, with 10 bases between. CDR3 size: 13 residues. CDR3 residues: CASHTSGTDTQYF. The CDR3 DNA follows: TGTGCCAGCCACACCAGCGGCACAGATACGCAGTATTTT.

The chain joins TRBV5-1 to TRBJ2-3; D is uncertain. Trimming cost V 2 bases and J 4 bases, with 11 bases left between them. CDR3 length equals 14 residues. Germline values: CDR1 SGHRS, CDR2 YFSETQ. CDR3 nucleotide sequence: TGCGCCAGCAGCTTTGGGGATTCCGCAGATACGCAGTATTTT. Protein sequence: CASSFGDSADTQYF.

This chain joins TRBV7-7 and TRBJ2-3; D possibly corresponds to TRBD1 (6 bases). The CDR3 spans 14 residues. Per germline, CDR1 SSHAT and CDR2 FNYEAQ (reference sequence). Trimming removed 5 bases at V and 2 bases at J, with 11 bases between. As DNA, the CDR3 is TGTGCCAGCAGCCCGGACAGCTACACAGATACGCAGTATTTT. It codes for CASSPDSYTDTQYF.

V and J are TRBV18 and TRBJ2-3, with TRBD2 matching over 14 bases. There are 19 residues in the CDR3. Germline CDR1 is KGHSH and CDR2 is LQKENI. The trim removed 1 base at V and 3 bases at J, leaving 9 bases unmatched. The CDR3 DNA sequence: TGTGCCAGCTCACCACAGGCGACTAGCGGGAGGGCCGGGACAGATACGCAGTATTTT. Its translation is CASSPQATSGRAGTDTQYF.

The CDR3 DNA sequence: TGTGCCAGCAGTGTAGCGGGAATACGCACAGATACGCAGTATTTT. Translation gives CASSVAGIRTDTQYF. The chain couples TRBV7-3 to TRBJ2-3; TRBD2 matches at 8 bases. The CDR3 runs to 15 residues. Germline CDR1 and CDR2: SGHTA and FQGTGA. V dropped 6 bases and J dropped 1; count of bases not matched to a gene: 6.

The rearrangement links TRBV5-6 to TRBJ2-7; weak D call: TRBD2 (6 bases). The ends were cut back, 0 bases at V and 3 bases at J, with 13 bases in the middle. The CDR3 has 15 amino acids. Germline V CDR1 and CDR2: SGHDT, YYEEEE. CDR3 residues: CASSLEEVSGYEQYF. In DNA, the CDR3 is TGTGCCAGCAGCTTGGAAGAGGTTAGCGGCTACGAGCAGTACTTC.

The chain is built from TRBV7-9 and TRBJ2-3, with 8 bases identical to TRBD2. V trimming: 3 bases; J trimming: 4 bases; junction bases outside the gene matches: 6. Germline V lookup: CDR1 SEHNR, CDR2 FQNEAQ (reference sequence). The CDR3 length is 15 residues. The CDR3 coding sequence is TGTGCCAGCAGCTTCGGCGGGAGGCCTTCAGATACGCAGTATTTT. It is translated as CASSFGGRPSDTQYF.

The V and J genes are TRBV7-6 and TRBJ2-2; 7 bases agree with TRBD1. The CDR3 is 16 amino acids. V shed 3 bases and J 5 bases; nucleotides not matched to a gene: 9. The germline gives CDR1 SGHVS, CDR2 FNYEAQ. CDR3 loop: CASSLDRTARTGELFF. The CDR3 DNA reads as TGTGCCAGCAGCTTGGACAGGACGGCCAGGACCGGGGAGCTGTTTTTT.